The 27 T cell receptor beta chains listed next were all sequenced from one sample in a study of blood T cell repertoires in COVID-19. Using immunoSEQ multiplex PCR, the repertoire was profiled, and TCRdb retains in-frame clones only, with some absent. The sample includes tens of thousands of clones, roughly 87% of them seen just once. The sample was peripheral blood. These receptors were obtained from a man aged 50 or older with COVID-19, enrolled during active disease.

As for this clone: The junction departs from the called germline gene at one end, perhaps through a read error. The CDR3 is CASSLGGPTGPSYEQCF. DNA for the CDR3: TGCGCCAGCAGCTTGGGAGGTCCTACAGGGCCCAGCTACGAGCAGTGCTTC. The chain recombines TRBV5-1 with TRBJ2-7; maybe TRBD1 (6 bases). There are 17 residues in the CDR3. Germline V gives CDR1 SGHRS, CDR2 YFSETQ.

The chain carries TRBV20-1 and TRBJ1-5, with D possibly being TRBD1 (5 bases). The CDR3 runs to 15 residues. Trimming left V 3 bases short and J 4 bases short, with 16 bases between. CDR1 is DFQATT, CDR2 SNEGSKA, per germline (reference sequence). CDR3 loop: CSASTGGRKNQPQHF. The CDR3 DNA reads as TGCAGTGCTAGTACGGGGGGAAGAAAGAATCAGCCCCAGCATTTT.

The chain has TRBV6-6 and TRBJ1-5, with D perhaps matching TRBD1 (6 bases). The CDR3 runs 14 residues. The ends were cut back, 8 bases at V and 0 bases at J, with 11 bases in the middle. Germline V gives CDR1 MNHNY, CDR2 SVGAGI (reference sequence). The CDR3 reads CASGTGSSNQPQHF. The DNA of the CDR3 is TGTGCCAGCGGAACAGGGTCTAGCAATCAGCCCCAGCATTTT.

V and J are TRBV20-1 and TRBJ2-7, with TRBD2 matching over 7 bases. The germline gives CDR1 DFQATT, CDR2 SNEGSKA (reference sequence). The CDR3 contains 11 residues. V dropped 5 bases and J dropped 5; count of bases not matched to a gene: 3. DNA of the CDR3: TGCAGTGCTGGGGGGAGGGACGAGCAGTACTTC. It is translated as CSAGGRDEQYF.

The rearrangement joins TRBV2 to TRBJ2-3; 9 nucleotides agree with TRBD2. This CDR3 has 16 residues. Germline V gives CDR1 SNHLY, CDR2 FYNNEI. J lost 0 bases, V lost 1 base, and 2 bases had no gene match. The CDR3 protein is CASSEGLAVSTDTQYF. The CDR3 DNA follows: TGTGCCAGCAGTGAAGGACTAGCGGTTAGCACAGATACGCAGTATTTT.

This chain connects TRBV5-4 to TRBJ2-2, with D perhaps TRBD1 (5 bases). V shed 4 bases and J shed 1 base, with 8 bases lying between them. Germline V lookup: CDR1 SGHNT, CDR2 YYREEE (reference sequence). The CDR3 extends over 14 amino acids. The CDR3 spells CASSLGQNTGELFF. CDR3 nucleotide sequence: TGTGCCAGCAGCCTTGGACAGAACACCGGGGAGCTGTTTTTT.

The chain couples TRBV10-1 to TRBJ1-5, with a weak D call TRBD1 (6 bases). CDR3 length: 15 amino acids. Trimming removed 5 bases from V and 5 bases from J, with 16 bases in between. Per germline, CDR1 WNHNN and CDR2 SYGVQD (reference sequence). DNA for the CDR3: TGCGCCAGCAGTTGCAGGGGCTATGGGCATCAGCCCCAGCATTTT. Its protein is CASSCRGYGHQPQHF.

This clone came up once. The gene calls are TRBV10-3 and TRBJ2-1; 10 bases line up with TRBD2. The CDR3 totals 15 residues. Trimming at V came to 8 bases and at J to 6 bases, leaving 10 bases not matched to a gene. The germline CDR1 and CDR2 sequences are ENHRY and SYGVKD. Here the CDR3 DNA reads TGTGCCATCCTCTTTAGCGGGAGGAGGTTCAATGAGCAGTTCTTC. Translating gives CAILFSGRRFNEQFF.

The chain carries TRBV7-9 and TRBJ2-3; D is possibly TRBD2 (6 bases). The CDR3 length is 14 residues. Trimming pared 5 bases from V and 1 base from J, leaving 10 bases between. Germline V gene sequence: CDR1 SEHNR, CDR2 FQNEAQ (reference sequence). CDR3 nucleotides: TGTGCCAGCAGCCCTCGGGAGCGCACAGATACGCAGTATTTT. Protein product: CASSPRERTDTQYF.

The J gene is TRBJ2-1, the V gene TRBV14, with 7 bases matching TRBD2. V was clipped by 5 bases and J by 3 bases; unmatched bases: 10. This CDR3 is 16 amino acids long. Germline V lookup: CDR1 SGHDN, CDR2 FVKESK. In DNA, the CDR3 is TGTGCCAGCAGCGCTTATTGGTGGGAGGGCTACAATGAGCAGTTCTTC. Translating gives CASSAYWWEGYNEQFF.

The rearrangement joins TRBV28 to TRBJ2-1; 16 positions match TRBD2. The CDR3 loop spans 20 amino acids. Losses at the gene ends were 7 bases for V and 0 bases for J; bases not matched to a gene: 12. The germline CDR1 and CDR2 sequences are MDHEN and SYDVKM. The CDR3 coding sequence is TGTGCCAGCACCACTCCGGGACTAGCGGGAGGGCCCAGCTCCTACAATGAGCAGTTCTTC. This sequence encodes CASTTPGLAGGPSSYNEQFF.

V gene TRBV19 combines with J gene TRBJ1-3, with 7 bases identical to TRBD1. Per the germline V gene, CDR1 is LNHDA and CDR2 is SQIVND (reference sequence). J was trimmed by 4 bases and V by 3 bases; bases with no gene match: 3. The CDR3 is made up of 14 amino acids. The CDR3 region is CASSIWTGGNTIYF. In DNA, the CDR3 is TGTGCCAGTAGTATTTGGACAGGAGGAAACACCATATATTTT.

The V gene is TRBV5-1, the J gene TRBJ2-7; maybe TRBD2 (5 bases). Germline-derived CDR1 and CDR2 are SGHRS and YFSETQ. V lost 4 bases and J lost 3, with 11 bases in between. The CDR3 totals 13 residues. CDR3 sequence: CASSGGQNYEQYF. For the CDR3, the DNA is TGCGCCAGCAGCGGCGGGCAGAACTACGAGCAGTACTTC. Supplemented by reference TRBV5-1 and TRBJ2-7, the full variable domain reads KAGVTQTPRYLIKTRGQQVTLSCSPISGHRSVSWYQQTPGQGLQFLFEYFSETQRNKGNFPGRFSGRQFSNSRSEMNVSTLELGDSALYLCASSGGQNYEQYFGPGTRLTVT.

The V gene is TRBV28, the J gene TRBJ2-7, with 14 bases matching TRBD2. From germline, CDR1 is MDHEN and CDR2 SYDVKM. J lost 5 bases, V lost 5 bases, and 5 bases had no gene match. This CDR3 contains 15 residues. CDR3 sequence reads: CASSATSGRADEQYF. CDR3 DNA sequence: TGTGCCAGCAGTGCGACTAGCGGGAGGGCCGACGAGCAGTACTTC.

The chain links TRBV28 to TRBJ1-2; 7 nucleotides agree with TRBD1. The length of the CDR3 is 12 residues. The ends lost 3 bases at V and 5 bases at J; junction bases unmatched: 0. Germline CDR1 is MDHEN and CDR2 is SYDVKM. DNA of the CDR3: TGTGCCAGCAGTTTGACAGGGTATGGCTACACCTTC. Translating gives CASSLTGYGYTF.

This chain links TRBV11-3 with TRBJ2-3; a weak D match, TRBD1 (5 bases). This CDR3 comprises 16 residues. Germline-derived CDR1 and CDR2 are SGHNT and YENEEA. V lost 1 base and J 0 bases, leaving 11 bases between the germline ends. Written as DNA, the CDR3 is TGTGCCAGCAGCTTAGGAAGGGGCCAAAGCACAGATACGCAGTATTTT. Translation: CASSLGRGQSTDTQYF.

This rearrangement joins TRBV10-3 to TRBJ2-3, with 11 bases aligning to TRBD2. The CDR3 runs 19 residues. J gave up 0 bases and V 6 bases, and 14 bases lay outside the gene matches. Germline CDR1 is ENHRY and CDR2 is SYGVKD. The CDR3 region is CAIRPGLADPLRSTDTQYF. The DNA for the CDR3 is TGTGCCATCAGACCGGGACTAGCGGATCCCTTGAGGAGCACAGATACGCAGTATTTT.

The chain carries TRBV30 and TRBJ1-5; D is possibly TRBD1 (5 bases). This CDR3 comprises 14 residues. Germline CDR1 is GTSNPN and CDR2 is SVGIG (reference sequence). Trimming took 3 bases from V and 6 from J, leaving 15 bases between them. CDR3: CAWSPGGLSQPQHF. Here the CDR3 DNA reads TGTGCCTGGAGCCCTGGGGGGTTATCTCAGCCCCAGCATTTT.

This chain connects TRBV5-1 to TRBJ2-2, with unresolved D. This CDR3 is built from 16 residues. CDR1 SGHRS and CDR2 YFSETQ come from the germline V gene. V lost 0 bases and J 4 bases, leaving 13 bases between the germline ends. The CDR3 region is CASSLALGSTTGELFF. The CDR3 DNA is TGCGCCAGCAGCTTGGCCTTGGGCTCCACCACCGGGGAGCTGTTTTTT.

The rearrangement joins TRBV19 to TRBJ2-7; 9 nucleotides align to TRBD1. This CDR3 has 14 residues. V was clipped by 4 bases and J by 3 bases; unmatched bases: 4. Germline V gives CDR1 LNHDA, CDR2 SQIVND (reference sequence). CDR3 in DNA: TGTGCCAGTAGTAGGCAGACAGGGGGCTACGAGCAGTACTTC. Translation: CASSRQTGGYEQYF.

The V call is TRBV20-1, the J call TRBJ2-4, with 8 bases aligning to TRBD1. Germline-derived CDR1 and CDR2 are DFQATT and SNEGSKA (reference sequence). The CDR3 loop spans 11 amino acids. CDR3 coding DNA: TGCAGCCTTCGGACAGGGACTATTCAGTACTTC. This codes for CSLRTGTIQYF.

This chain connects TRBV24-1 to TRBJ2-7; 7 bases are a match to TRBD1. V shed 3 bases, J shed 2 bases, and the junction held 12 bases outside the gene matches. The CDR3 consists of 17 residues. CDR1 and CDR2 from the germline V gene are KGHDR and SFDVKD. CDR3 in DNA: TGTGCCACCAGTGATCGCCACAGGGGTGAGATCCCCTACGAGCAGTACTTC. Translating it yields CATSDRHRGEIPYEQYF.

The rearrangement links TRBV30 to TRBJ2-7, with 8 bases that match TRBD1. The CDR3 runs to 14 residues. J gave up 7 bases and V 3 bases, and 11 bases lay outside the gene matches. CDR1 is GTSNPN, CDR2 SVGIG, per germline (reference sequence). The CDR3 sequence is CAWSSGTGSQEQYF. CDR3 DNA: TGTGCCTGGAGCTCCGGGACAGGTAGTCAAGAGCAGTACTTC. The complete variable domain, with remaining parts taken from reference TRBV30 and TRBJ2-7, reads SQTIHQWPATLVQPVGSPLSLECTVEGTSNPNLYWYRQAAGRGLQLLFYSVGIGQISSEVPQNLSASRPQDRQFILSSKKLLLSDSGFYLCAWSSGTGSQEQYFGPGTRLTVT.

J is TRBJ2-3 and V is TRBV5-4; TRBD1 aligns across 7 bases. The V gene end was trimmed by 3 bases and the J gene end by 5 bases; junction bases not matched to a gene: 9. The CDR3 totals 15 residues. Germline V lookup: CDR1 SGHNT, CDR2 YYREEE (reference sequence). CDR3 DNA: TGTGCCAGCAGCTCGCTAAAGGGGGCAAAAGATACGCAGTATTTT. This codes for CASSSLKGAKDTQYF.

The J gene is TRBJ1-5, the V gene TRBV16; D is uncertain. Germline V CDR1 and CDR2: KGHSY, FQNENV. Between the trimmed V and J ends, which lost 0 bases and 4 bases, there was a span of 10 bases. The CDR3 runs 15 residues. CDR3 amino acids: CASSQSWGGNQPQHF. The DNA for the CDR3 is TGTGCCAGCAGCCAATCGTGGGGAGGGAATCAGCCCCAGCATTTT.

The chain uses TRBV7-8 and TRBJ1-5; D may be TRBD1 (5 bases). V was cut by 7 bases and J by 2 bases, with 15 bases left in between. CDR1 is SGHVS, CDR2 FQNEAQ, per germline. This CDR3 is 15 amino acids long. CDR3 sequence reads: CASTPVGRGNQPQHF. In DNA, the CDR3 is TGTGCCAGCACCCCCGTGGGGCGAGGCAATCAGCCCCAGCATTTT.

This chain links TRBV4-2 with TRBJ1-4; the match to TRBD1 covers 7 bases. V lost 4 bases and J lost 4; bases outside the gene matches: 6. CDR1 LGHNA and CDR2 YNFKEQ come from the germline V gene. The CDR3 runs 15 residues. The chain's CDR3 is CASSPSGQYNEKLFF. The CDR3 DNA reads TGTGCCAGCAGCCCCTCGGGACAGTATAATGAAAAACTGTTTTTT.